The present T cell receptor beta chain was sequenced within a study of Ad26.COV2.S vaccination and SARS-CoV-2 variants. This CDR3 spans 16 amino acids. The germline CDR1 and CDR2 sequences are LGHNA and YSLEER. The V end lost 0 bases, the J end lost 3 bases, and 15 bases lay between the germline ends. About this clone itself: Its target is not known.

Study observations and caveats: Quantification of TCR breadth and depth may have yielded underestimates of total T cell responses.

Profiled with immunoSEQ multiplex PCR; TCRdb holds only in-frame clones, not every one. Found here are about 440,000 clones, 90% of them singletons; the top ten hold less than 4.5%. The treatment was: some 20 received Ad26.COV2.S at low or high dose, single or two shots; about five received placebo; per-sample allocation not given. Sample collection was performed on day 63 after the first vaccine or placebo injection. This TCR came from a person between 18 and 65 years old who received the Ad26.COV2.S COVID-19 vaccine or a placebo. V usage is TRBV4-3 and J usage is TRBJ2-7; D is unresolved. The sample was peripheral blood, taken in a trial of Ad26.COV2.S vaccine versus placebo. CDR3 nucleotides: TGCGCCAGCAGCCAAGATTCCCTCTCACCGGTCTACGAGCAGTACTTC. This codes for CASSQDSLSPVYEQYF.